Detailed here is one T cell receptor (beta chain). Its antigen remains unknown. These data come from a study of shared clonotypes between healthy human individuals. Study-level background: Ranging from 18 to 49 in age, donors were a couple of women and a few men. Researchers assigned three CD4 naive, three CD4 memory, two CD8 naive and one CD8 memory plate to each donor.

Assay used: immunoSEQ multiplex PCR; TCRdb lists only in-frame clones, some missing. The sample carries 1,400,000 or so clones, 97% to 99% recorded once. Study observations and caveats: Tissue TCR repertoires likely differ from these blood-only repertoires.

The origin of this receptor is a man younger than 45 in good health. Sequenced: naive CD4+ T cells sorted from blood. Subset denoted: CD45RA+ positively selected.

This chain's CDR3 is CASSDMGKQPQHF. In DNA, the CDR3 is TGTGCCAGCAGTGACATGGGAAAGCAGCCCCAGCATTTT. The rearrangement joins TRBV6-5 to TRBJ1-5; D not resolved. Germline V lookup: CDR1 MNHEY, CDR2 SVGAGI. The CDR3 totals 13 residues. V gave up 5 bases and J gave up 7 bases, with 12 bases separating them.